This T cell receptor (beta chain) stems from a study of CD8+ T cells in alopecia areata. About the study: Administration of oral tofacitinib to treated patients was at 5 to 10 mg twice daily. Study-wide results and limits: Many expanded lesional clones persisted during tofacitinib (in both scalp and blood).

Germline-derived CDR1 and CDR2 are LNHDA and SQIVND (reference sequence). CDR3 length: 15 amino acids. Trimming stripped 5 bases from V and 1 base from J, with 11 bases between. In the case of this clone: The target antigen is unknown.

Once RNA had been extracted, it was reverse transcribed into cDNA to act as the sequencing template. The table came from immunoSEQ multiplex PCR; TCRdb's copy has only in-frame clones and leaves some out. Seen here are under 150,000 clones, around 56% observed once, and the top ten hold 0.46%. Sample treatment: oral pan-JAK inhibitor, 5-10 mg twice daily. The TCR comes from a human donor with alopecia areata. This specimen was CD4+ T cells sorted from blood, taken at week 4, from a patient treated with tofacitinib. The chain couples TRBV19 to TRBJ1-4; D uncertain. CDR3 coding DNA: TGTGCCAGTAGTGCCTCTTCCGGAACTAATGAAAAACTGTTTTTT. Its protein is CASSASSGTNEKLFF.